The text below deals with one T cell receptor (beta chain). This sample was included in a study of Tregs in tolerant kidney transplant recipients. Repertoires were generated with immunoSEQ multiplex PCR, while TCRdb's copy carries only in-frame clones and drops some. The data hold about 20,000 clones, with roughly four fifths observed a single time. Trimming stripped 2 bases from V and 5 bases from J, with 12 bases between. CDR3 length: 14 amino acids. Germline V lookup: CDR1 MNHNY, CDR2 SVGAGI (reference sequence). V gene TRBV6-6 combines with J gene TRBJ2-5; D remains unclear. The origin of this receptor is a human donor in good health. The sequenced material came from Tregs from blood. The CDR3 loop is CASSYGRGSETQYF. DNA of the CDR3: TGTGCCAGCAGTTACGGACGTGGCTCGGAGACCCAGTACTTC.